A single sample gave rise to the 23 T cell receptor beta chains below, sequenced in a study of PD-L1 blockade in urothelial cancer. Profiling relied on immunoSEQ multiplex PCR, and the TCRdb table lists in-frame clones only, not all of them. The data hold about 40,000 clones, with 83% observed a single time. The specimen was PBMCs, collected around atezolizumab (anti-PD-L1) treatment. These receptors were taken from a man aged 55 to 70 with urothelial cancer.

The CDR3 region is CASSLYSGGAVNEQFF. CDR3 sequence (DNA): TGTGCCAGCAGCCTGTATAGCGGGGGGGCGGTTAATGAGCAGTTCTTC. The chain couples TRBV7-9 to TRBJ2-1, with TRBD2 matching 11 bases. CDR3 length: 16 amino acids. V lost 5 bases to trimming and J lost 7 bases; unmatched junction nucleotides: 10. Germline CDR1 is SEHNR and CDR2 is FQNEAQ (reference sequence).

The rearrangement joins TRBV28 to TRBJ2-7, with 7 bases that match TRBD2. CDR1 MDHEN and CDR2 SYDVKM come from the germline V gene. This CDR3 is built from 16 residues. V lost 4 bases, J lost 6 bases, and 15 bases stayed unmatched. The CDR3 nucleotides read TGTGCCAGCAGTTCCATAAGTGGCGGGAGACTGTCCGAGCAGTACTTC. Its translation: CASSSISGGRLSEQYF.

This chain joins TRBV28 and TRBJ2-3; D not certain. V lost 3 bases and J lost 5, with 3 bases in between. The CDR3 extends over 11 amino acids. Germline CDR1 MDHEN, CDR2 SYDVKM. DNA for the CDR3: TGTGCCAGCAGTTTCGGAGATACGCAGTATTTT. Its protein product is CASSFGDTQYF.

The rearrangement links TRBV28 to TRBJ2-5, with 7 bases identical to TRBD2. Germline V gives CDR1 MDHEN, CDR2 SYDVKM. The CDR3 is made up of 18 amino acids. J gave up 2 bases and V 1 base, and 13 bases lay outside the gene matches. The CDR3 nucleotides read TGTGCCAGCAGTTTATCCCTTTGGGGGGGAGGACAACAAGAGACCCAGTACTTC. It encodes CASSLSLWGGGQQETQYF.

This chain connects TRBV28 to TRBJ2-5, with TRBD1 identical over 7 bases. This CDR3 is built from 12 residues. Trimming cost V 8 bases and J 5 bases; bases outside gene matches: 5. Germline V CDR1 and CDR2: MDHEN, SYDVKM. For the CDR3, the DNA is TGTGCCAGCGTACAGGGGAAGGAGACCCAGTACTTC. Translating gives CASVQGKETQYF. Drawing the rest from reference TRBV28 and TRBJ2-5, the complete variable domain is DVKVTQSSRYLVKRTGEKVFLECVQDMDHENMFWYRQDPGLGLRLIYFSYDVKMKEKGDIPEGYSVSREKKERFSLILESASTNQTSMYLCASVQGKETQYFGPGTRLLVL.

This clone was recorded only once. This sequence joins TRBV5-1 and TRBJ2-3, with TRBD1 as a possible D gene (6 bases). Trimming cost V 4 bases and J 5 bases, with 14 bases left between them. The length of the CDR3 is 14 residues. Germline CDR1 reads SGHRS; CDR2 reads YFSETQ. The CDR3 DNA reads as TGCGCCAGCAGCGGGGGCCATGAGGGAGATACGCAGTATTTT. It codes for CASSGGHEGDTQYF.

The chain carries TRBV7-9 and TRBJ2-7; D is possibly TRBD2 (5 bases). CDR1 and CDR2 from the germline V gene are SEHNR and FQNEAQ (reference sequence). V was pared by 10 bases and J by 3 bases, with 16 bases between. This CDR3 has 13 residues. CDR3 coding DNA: TGTGCCACGGGGTCCAACCCTATCTACGAGCAGTACTTC. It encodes CATGSNPIYEQYF.

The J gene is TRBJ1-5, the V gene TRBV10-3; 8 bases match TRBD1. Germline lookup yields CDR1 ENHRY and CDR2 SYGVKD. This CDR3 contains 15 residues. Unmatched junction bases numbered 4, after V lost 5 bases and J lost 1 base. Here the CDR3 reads CAISQGAGSNQPQHF. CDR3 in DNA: TGTGCCATCAGTCAGGGGGCAGGGAGCAATCAGCCCCAGCATTTT.

The CDR3 spells CASSQDSASGDFYEQYF. CDR3 sequence (DNA): TGCGCCAGCAGCCAAGATTCGGCTAGCGGAGACTTCTACGAGCAGTACTTC. The chain has TRBV4-1 and TRBJ2-7; 7 nucleotides line up with TRBD2. The trim removed 0 bases at V and 3 bases at J, leaving 11 bases unmatched. Germline V gene lookup returns CDR1 MGHRA and CDR2 YSYEKL. This CDR3 contains 17 residues.

The CDR3 loop reads CAISEKLEVRAFF. Here the CDR3 DNA reads TGTGCCATCAGTGAGAAACTTGAGGTTAGGGCTTTCTTT. The J gene is TRBJ1-1, the V gene TRBV10-3; D not certain. V was cut by 2 bases and J by 11 bases, with 15 bases left in between. Germline V gene sequence: CDR1 ENHRY, CDR2 SYGVKD. CDR3 size: 13 residues.

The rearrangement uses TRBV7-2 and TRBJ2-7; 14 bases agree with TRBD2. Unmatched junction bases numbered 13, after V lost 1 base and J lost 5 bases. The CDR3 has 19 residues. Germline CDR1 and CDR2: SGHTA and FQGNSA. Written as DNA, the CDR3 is TGTGCCAGCAGCTTAGAGGTAAAGGGACTAGCGGGAGACTTTGACGAGCAGTACTTC. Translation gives CASSLEVKGLAGDFDEQYF.

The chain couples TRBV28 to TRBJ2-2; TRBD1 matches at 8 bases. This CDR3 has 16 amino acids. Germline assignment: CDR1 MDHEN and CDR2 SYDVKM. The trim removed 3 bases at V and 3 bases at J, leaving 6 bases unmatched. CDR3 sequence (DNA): TGTGCCAGCAGTTTGGTCGGACAGGGACACACCGGGGAGCTGTTTTTT. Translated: CASSLVGQGHTGELFF.

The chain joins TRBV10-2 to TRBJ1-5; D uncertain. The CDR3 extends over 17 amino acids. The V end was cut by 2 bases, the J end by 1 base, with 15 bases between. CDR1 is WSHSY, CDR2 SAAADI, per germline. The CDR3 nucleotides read TGCGCCAGCAGTGAGACGGGCGGGCCCGGGAGCAATCAGCCCCAGCATTTT. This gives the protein CASSETGGPGSNQPQHF.

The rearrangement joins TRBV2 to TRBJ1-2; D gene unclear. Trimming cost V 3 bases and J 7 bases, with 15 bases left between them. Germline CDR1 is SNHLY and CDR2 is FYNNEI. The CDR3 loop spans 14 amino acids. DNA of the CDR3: TGTGCCAGCAGTGAGAGCCAGGACTTAGGTGGCTACACCTTC. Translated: CASSESQDLGGYTF.

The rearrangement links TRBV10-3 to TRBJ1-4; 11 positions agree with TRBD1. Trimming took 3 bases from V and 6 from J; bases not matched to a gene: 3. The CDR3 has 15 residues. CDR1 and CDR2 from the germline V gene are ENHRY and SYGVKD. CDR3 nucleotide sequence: TGTGCCATCAGTGAAGGGGACAGGGGGTATGAAAAACTGTTTTTT. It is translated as CAISEGDRGYEKLFF.

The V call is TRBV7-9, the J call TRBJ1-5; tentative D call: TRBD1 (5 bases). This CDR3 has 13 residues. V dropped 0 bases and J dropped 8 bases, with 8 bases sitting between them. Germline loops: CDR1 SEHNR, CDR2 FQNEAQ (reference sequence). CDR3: CASSLAAGEPQHF. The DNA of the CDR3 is TGTGCCAGCAGCTTAGCGGCGGGGGAGCCCCAGCATTTT.

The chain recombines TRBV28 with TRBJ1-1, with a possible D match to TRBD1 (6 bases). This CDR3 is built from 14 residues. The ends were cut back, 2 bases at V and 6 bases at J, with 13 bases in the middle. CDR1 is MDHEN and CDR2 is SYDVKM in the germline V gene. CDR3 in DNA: TGTGCCAGCAGTTTAATAGGGGGTTCGGCTGAAGCTTTCTTT. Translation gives CASSLIGGSAEAFF.

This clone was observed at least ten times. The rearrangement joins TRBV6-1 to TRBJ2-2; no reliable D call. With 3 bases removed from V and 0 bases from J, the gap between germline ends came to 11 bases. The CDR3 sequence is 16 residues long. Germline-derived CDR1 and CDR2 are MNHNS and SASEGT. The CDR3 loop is CASSDQSFANTGELFF. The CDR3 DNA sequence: TGTGCCAGCAGTGACCAGTCCTTTGCGAACACCGGGGAGCTGTTTTTT.

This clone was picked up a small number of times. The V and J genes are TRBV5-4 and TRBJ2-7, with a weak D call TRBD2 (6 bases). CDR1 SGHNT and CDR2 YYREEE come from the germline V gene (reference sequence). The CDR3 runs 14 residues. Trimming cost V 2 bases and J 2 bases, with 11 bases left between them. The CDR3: CASSLPGETYEQYF. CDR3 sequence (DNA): TGTGCCAGCAGCTTACCGGGAGAAACCTACGAGCAGTACTTC.

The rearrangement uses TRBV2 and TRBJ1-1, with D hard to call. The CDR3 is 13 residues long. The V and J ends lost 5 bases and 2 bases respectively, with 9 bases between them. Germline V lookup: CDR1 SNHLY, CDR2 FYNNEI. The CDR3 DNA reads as TGTGCCAGCAGTCCAGAGGGAAACACTGAAGCTTTCTTT. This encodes CASSPEGNTEAFF.

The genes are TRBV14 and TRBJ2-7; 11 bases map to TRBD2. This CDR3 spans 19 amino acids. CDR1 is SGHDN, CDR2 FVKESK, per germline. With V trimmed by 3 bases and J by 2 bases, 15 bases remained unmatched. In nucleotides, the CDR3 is TGTGCCAGCAGCCAGCTATGGGGGACTAGCGGTTTCGGAGCCTACGAGCAGTACTTC. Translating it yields CASSQLWGTSGFGAYEQYF. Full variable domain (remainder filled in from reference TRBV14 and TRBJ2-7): EAGVTQFPSHSVIEKGQTVTLRCDPISGHDNLYWYRRVMGKEIKFLLHFVKESKQDESGMPNNRFLAERTGGTYSTLKVQPAELEDSGVYFCASSQLWGTSGFGAYEQYFGPGTRLTVT.

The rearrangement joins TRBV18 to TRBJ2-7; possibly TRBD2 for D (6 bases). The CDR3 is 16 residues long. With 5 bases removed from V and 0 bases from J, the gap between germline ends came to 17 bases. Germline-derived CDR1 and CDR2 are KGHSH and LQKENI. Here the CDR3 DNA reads TGTGCCAGCTCAGCAATTAGCGGTCCGATCTCCTACGAGCAGTACTTC. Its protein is CASSAISGPISYEQYF.

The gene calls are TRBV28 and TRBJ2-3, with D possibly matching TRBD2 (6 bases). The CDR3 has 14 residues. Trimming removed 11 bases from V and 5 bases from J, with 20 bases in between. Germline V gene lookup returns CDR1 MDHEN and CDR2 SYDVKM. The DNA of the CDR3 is TGTGCCGTGGACGACGGGAGTAGGGAAGATACGCAGTATTTT. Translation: CAVDDGSREDTQYF. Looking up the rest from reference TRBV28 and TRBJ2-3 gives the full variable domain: DVKVTQSSRYLVKRTGEKVFLECVQDMDHENMFWYRQDPGLGLRLIYFSYDVKMKEKGDIPEGYSVSREKKERFSLILESASTNQTSMYLCAVDDGSREDTQYFGPGTRLTVL.